This passage covers 16 T cell receptor beta chains from one sample sequenced in a study of CD8+CD57+ T cells in acquired aplastic anemia. Template material for TCR beta VDJ and CDR3 profiling consisted of genomic DNA. TCRdb itself ran the reads through MiXCR, one entry per CDR3 protein. The sample lists some 170,000 distinct CDR3 sequences; around 63% were seen once. Selection for sequencing was limited to patients who had shown CD8+CD57+ cell expansion by flow cytometry. The sequencing input was sorted CD4+, CD8+, or CD8+CD57+ T cells (not recorded which) from PBMCs. These receptors all stem from a human donor with aplastic anemia.

This clonotype was counted a few times. CDR3 DNA: TGTGCCATCAGCCCAGGGCGGGACGGTGGGACCCAGTACTTC. This translates into CAISPGRDGGTQYF. The chain employs TRBV10-3 and TRBJ2-5, with D maybe TRBD2 (6 bases). Germline CDR1 and CDR2: ENHRY and SYGVKD. Trimming took off 6 bases at V and 7 bases at J, with 18 bases between the two ends. This CDR3 is 14 amino acids long.

This clonotype appeared a single time. The rearrangement uses TRBV5-1 and TRBJ2-1, with D perhaps matching TRBD2 (5 bases). Germline-derived CDR1 and CDR2 are SGHRS and YFSETQ. The CDR3 runs 14 residues. Trimming cost V 3 bases and J 8 bases, with 15 bases left between them. The CDR3 region is CASSSWTGGDEQFF. The DNA for the CDR3 is TGCGCCAGCAGCTCCTGGACTGGAGGCGATGAGCAGTTCTTC.

This clonotype was detected many times. V is TRBV7-9 and J is TRBJ1-4; 7 nucleotides match TRBD1. Germline loops: CDR1 SEHNR, CDR2 FQNEAQ (reference sequence). This CDR3 spans 15 amino acids. J was trimmed by 8 bases and V by 2 bases; bases with no gene match: 8. The CDR3 DNA reads TGTGCCAGCAGCTTAAATCTACAGGGGAAGGAAAAACTGTTTTTT. This sequence encodes CASSLNLQGKEKLFF.

This sequence joins TRBV20-1 and TRBJ2-3; D possibly corresponds to TRBD1 (5 bases). V lost 2 bases, J lost 11 bases, and 20 bases lay in between. CDR1 and CDR2 (germline): DFQATT, SNEGSKA (reference sequence). The CDR3 length is 14 residues. CDR3 amino acids: CSARQGLGLNEQYF. The CDR3, as DNA: TGCAGTGCTAGACAGGGTTTGGGGCTCAATGAGCAGTATTTT.

This clonotype is a singleton in its sample. The chain combines TRBV7-2 with TRBJ1-1; D is unresolved. CDR3 size: 16 residues. Germline CDR1 reads SGHTA; CDR2 reads FQGNSA. The germline V and J ends were trimmed by 2 bases and 0 bases, with 13 bases remaining between them. CDR3 DNA sequence: TGTGCCAGCAGCTTATGGGTGGCGGGGATGAACACTGAAGCTTTCTTT. Amino acid sequence: CASSLWVAGMNTEAFF. Looking up the rest from reference TRBV7-2 and TRBJ1-1 gives the full variable domain: GAGVSQSPSNKVTEKGKDVELRCDPISGHTALYWYRQSLGQGLEFLIYFQGNSAPDKSGLPSDRFSAERTGGSVSTLTIQRTQQEDSAVYLCASSLWVAGMNTEAFFGQGTRLTVV.

This sequence joins TRBV5-1 and TRBJ1-1, with D unclear. The J call may be wrong; the DNA end is better matched by TRBJ2-2. Germline CDR1 SGHRS, CDR2 YFSETQ. The CDR3 runs 15 residues. CDR3 sequence (DNA): TGCGCCAGCAGCTTGACCGAATCGAACACCGGGGAGCTGTTTTTT. This sequence encodes CASSLTESNTGELFF.

The CDR3 is CSAPLTSSYEQYF. The CDR3 region has the DNA TGCAGTGCTCCGCTGACATCATCCTACGAGCAGTACTTC. V is TRBV20-1 and J is TRBJ2-7; unclear D gene. CDR3 length equals 13 residues. V lost 5 bases and J 1 base, leaving 12 bases between the germline ends. CDR1 and CDR2 (germline): DFQATT, SNEGSKA (reference sequence).

The chain couples TRBV19 to TRBJ1-1, with D uncertain. The germline V gene has CDR1 LNHDA and CDR2 SQIVND (reference sequence). The CDR3 runs 13 residues. Between the trimmed V and J ends, which lost 3 bases and 4 bases, there was a span of 9 bases. The CDR3 nucleotides read TGTGCCAGTAGTATCGGGTCGGGCACTGAAGCTTTCTTT. Translated, it gives CASSIGSGTEAFF.

V is TRBV7-2 and J is TRBJ1-6, with 7 bases fitting TRBD1. This CDR3 comprises 15 residues. Looked up from germline, CDR1 is SGHTA and CDR2 is FQGNSA. After removal of 2 bases from V and 9 bases from J, the junction contained 7 bases not matched to a gene. The CDR3 DNA is TGTGCCAGCAGCTTAACAGGGGCGGTTAGTTCACCCCTCCACTTT. Its protein product is CASSLTGAVSSPLHF. Supplemented by reference TRBV7-2 and TRBJ1-6, the full variable domain reads GAGVSQSPSNKVTEKGKDVELRCDPISGHTALYWYRQSLGQGLEFLIYFQGNSAPDKSGLPSDRFSAERTGGSVSTLTIQRTQQEDSAVYLCASSLTGAVSSPLHFGNGTRLTVT.

This clonotype was found many times. The chain uses TRBV6-2 or TRBV6-3 and TRBJ2-7; weak D call: TRBD1 (6 bases). The germline V gene encodes CDR1 MNHEY and CDR2 SVGEGT. The V gene lost 2 bases and the J gene lost 2 bases, with 10 bases spanning the gap. The CDR3 runs 14 residues. The CDR3: CASSYSRGTYEQYF. Here the CDR3 DNA reads TGTGCCAGCAGTTACAGCAGGGGTACCTACGAGCAGTACTTC.

This chain links TRBV20-1 with TRBJ2-2, with 7 bases lining up with TRBD1. Per germline, CDR1 DFQATT and CDR2 SNEGSKA (reference sequence). V shed 0 bases, J shed 7 bases, and the junction held 8 bases outside the gene matches. The CDR3 runs 15 residues. CDR3 residues: CSARDPDRANGELFF. In DNA form, the CDR3 reads TGCAGTGCTAGAGATCCCGACAGGGCTAACGGGGAGCTGTTTTTT.

In its sample, this clonotype was seen a few times. The V and J genes are TRBV15 and TRBJ2-5; no reliable D call. The germline gives CDR1 LNHNV, CDR2 YYDKDF (reference sequence). V was trimmed by 0 bases and J by 11 bases, leaving 10 bases between them. This CDR3 spans 12 amino acids. In DNA, the CDR3 is TGTGCCACCAGCAGAGATCAAGCAGCTCAGTACTTC. Translated, it gives CATSRDQAAQYF.

This chain links TRBV20-1 with TRBJ1-1; D possibly corresponds to TRBD1 (6 bases). Germline CDR1 reads DFQATT; CDR2 reads SNEGSKA (reference sequence). The CDR3 spans 13 residues. Trimming took 3 bases from V and 1 from J, leaving 9 bases between them. CDR3 sequence (DNA): TGCAGTGCTAGGGACAGAAGGAACACTGAAGCTTTCTTT. Its protein product is CSARDRRNTEAFF.

This clonotype was detected many times. The chain is built from TRBV6-5 and TRBJ1-3; D remains unclear. The CDR3 has 15 residues. CDR1 is MNHEY, CDR2 SVGAGI, per germline. V lost 0 bases and J lost 0, with 6 bases in between. The DNA for the CDR3 is TGTGCCAGCAGTTACTCGAAGAGCTCTGGAAACACCATATATTTT. Translation: CASSYSKSSGNTIYF.

This clonotype was seen only a few times. This rearrangement joins TRBV15 to TRBJ1-4; 7 bases agree with TRBD1. This CDR3 contains 14 residues. The ends lost 5 bases at V and 8 bases at J; junction bases unmatched: 8. Germline V gene data show CDR1 as LNHNV and CDR2 as YYDKDF (reference sequence). The CDR3 protein is CATSGGTVREKLFF. The DNA of the CDR3 is TGTGCCACCAGCGGAGGGACAGTTCGCGAAAAACTGTTTTTT.

V usage is TRBV2 and J usage is TRBJ1-6; 7 bases line up with TRBD1. V lost 5 bases and J lost 8; bases outside the gene matches: 6. The V gene's germline CDR1 is SNHLY and CDR2 FYNNEI. The CDR3 runs 14 residues. The DNA of the CDR3 is TGTGCCAGCAGTCGGGGACAGAGAGATTCACCCCTCCACTTT. Its protein product is CASSRGQRDSPLHF. The full variable domain, in which reference TRBV2 and TRBJ1-6 provide the parts outside the CDR3, is EPEVTQTPSHQVTQMGQEVILRCVPISNHLYFYWYRQILGQKVEFLVSFYNNEISEKSEIFDDQFSVERPDGSNFTLKIRSTKLEDSAMYFCASSRGQRDSPLHFGNGTRLTVT.